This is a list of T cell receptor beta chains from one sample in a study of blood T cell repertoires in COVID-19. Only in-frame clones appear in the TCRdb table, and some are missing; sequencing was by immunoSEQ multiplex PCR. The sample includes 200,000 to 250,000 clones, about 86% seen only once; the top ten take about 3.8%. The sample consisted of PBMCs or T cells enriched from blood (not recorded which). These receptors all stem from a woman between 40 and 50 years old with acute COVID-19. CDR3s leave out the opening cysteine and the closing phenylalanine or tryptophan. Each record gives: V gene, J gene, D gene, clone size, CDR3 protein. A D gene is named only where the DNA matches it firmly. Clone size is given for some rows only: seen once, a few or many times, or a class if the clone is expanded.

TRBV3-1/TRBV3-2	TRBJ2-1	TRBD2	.	ASSQDMSLAGSNEQF
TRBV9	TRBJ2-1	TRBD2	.	ASSGGGAGSNEQF
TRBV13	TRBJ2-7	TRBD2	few	ASSLRGVSGLLAQQY
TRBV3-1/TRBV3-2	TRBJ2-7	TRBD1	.	ASSLVTGAGEQY
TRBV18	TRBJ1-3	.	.	ASSPQGSQGISSGNTIY
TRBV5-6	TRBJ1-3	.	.	ASSSDLRGGNTIY
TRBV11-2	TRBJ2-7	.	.	ASSFYELREQY
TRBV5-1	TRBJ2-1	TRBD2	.	ASSFGTSRNYNEQF
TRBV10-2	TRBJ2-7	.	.	ASSPGSSYEQY
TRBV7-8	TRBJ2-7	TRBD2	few	ASSFKRGRGYEQY
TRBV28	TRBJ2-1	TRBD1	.	ASRGQPSYNEQF
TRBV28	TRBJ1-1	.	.	ASSLTPMNTEAF
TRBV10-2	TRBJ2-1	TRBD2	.	AVAGLAVTSEQF
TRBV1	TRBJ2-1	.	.	TSPTSGAGNEQF
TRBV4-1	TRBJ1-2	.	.	ASSQPLAGENGYT
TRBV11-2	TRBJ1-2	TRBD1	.	ASSLITGTGGYGYT
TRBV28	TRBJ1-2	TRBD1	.	ASTLPGQGFAANYGYT
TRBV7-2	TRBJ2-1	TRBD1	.	ASSVGQTSYNEQF
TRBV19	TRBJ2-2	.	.	ASRTSGEGTGELF
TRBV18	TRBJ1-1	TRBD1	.	ASSGRDRVNTEAF
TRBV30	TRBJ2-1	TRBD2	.	AWGATSGKGGEQF
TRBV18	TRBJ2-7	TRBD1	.	ASSSPGQGSYEQY
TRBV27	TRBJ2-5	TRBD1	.	ASSLSGGAGYQETQY
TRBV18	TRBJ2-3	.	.	ASSPDRSHTQY
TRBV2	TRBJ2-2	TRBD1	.	ASRTDRGGTGELF
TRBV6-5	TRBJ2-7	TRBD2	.	ASSYETSGIYEQY
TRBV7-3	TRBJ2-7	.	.	ASTWESILASVYEQY
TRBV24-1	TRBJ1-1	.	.	ATRPGGERNTEAF
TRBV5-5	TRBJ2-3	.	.	ASSFSPSTDTQY
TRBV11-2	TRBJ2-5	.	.	ASSLAAGLRETQY
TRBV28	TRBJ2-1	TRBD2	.	ASSRGLVTEQF
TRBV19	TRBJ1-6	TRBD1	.	ATRRGDYNSPLH
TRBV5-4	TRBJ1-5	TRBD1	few	ASSLTGTGPRGGNQPQH
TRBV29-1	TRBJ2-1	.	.	SVDGGSSYNEQF
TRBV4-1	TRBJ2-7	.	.	ASSQGGRGPPYEQY
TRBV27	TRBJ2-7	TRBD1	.	ASSSLDRGYEQY
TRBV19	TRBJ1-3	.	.	ASSIVTAGNTIY
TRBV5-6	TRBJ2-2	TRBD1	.	ASSLGQGVSGELF